These 20 T cell receptor beta chains came from one sample sequenced in a study of blood T cell repertoires in COVID-19. The assay was immunoSEQ multiplex PCR, and TCRdb's table has in-frame clones only and misses some. The table includes roughly 220,000 clones, about 86% detected once. The sequencing sample was made of PBMCs or T cells enriched from blood (not recorded which). Receptors originate from a woman aged 40 to 50 with acute COVID-19.

The chain employs TRBV6-2 or TRBV6-3 and TRBJ1-5; D is possibly TRBD1 (6 bases). The V and J ends lost 2 bases and 5 bases respectively, with 10 bases between them. The CDR3 contains 14 residues. CDR1 MNHEY and CDR2 SVGEGT come from the germline V gene. The CDR3: CASSYPQGHQPQHF. CDR3 nucleotide sequence: TGTGCCAGCAGTTACCCACAGGGTCATCAGCCCCAGCATTTT.

In regard to this clone: Other DNA sequences from this sample encode an identical CDR3 as well. CDR3 sequence: CASSYSGQGSGYTF. The CDR3 nucleotides read TGTGCCAGCAGTTACTCGGGACAGGGGAGCGGCTACACCTTC. The J gene is TRBJ1-2, the V gene TRBV6-5, with 10 bases that match TRBD1. The CDR3 consists of 14 residues. The V gene's germline CDR1 is MNHEY and CDR2 SVGAGI. V gave up 0 bases and J gave up 8 bases; unmatched junction bases: 3.

This CDR3 reads CASGDGLARPNEQFF. The CDR3 DNA reads as TGTGCTAGTGGAGATGGACTAGCCAGGCCCAATGAGCAGTTCTTC. The rearrangement links TRBV12-5 to TRBJ2-1, with TRBD2 identical over 8 bases. The CDR3 consists of 15 residues. Per germline, CDR1 LGHNT and CDR2 FRNRAP. V was clipped by 6 bases and J by 6 bases; unmatched bases: 10.

The chain uses TRBV4-2 and TRBJ1-2; a weak D match, TRBD1 (6 bases). Between the trimmed V and J ends, which lost 0 bases and 4 bases, there was a span of 9 bases. CDR3 length equals 14 residues. Germline assignment: CDR1 LGHNA and CDR2 YNFKEQ. CDR3 residues: CASSQDGGAYGYTF. The CDR3 DNA follows: TGTGCCAGCAGCCAAGATGGGGGGGCCTATGGCTACACCTTC.

J is TRBJ1-4 and V is TRBV7-8; 9 bases match TRBD1. CDR1 and CDR2 from the germline V gene are SGHVS and FQNEAQ. Trimming at V came to 4 bases and at J to 4 bases, leaving 7 bases not matched to a gene. The CDR3 is made up of 16 amino acids. CDR3 sequence (DNA): TGTGCCAGCAGCTCGATTACGGACAGGGGTAATGAAAAACTGTTTTTT. Translated: CASSSITDRGNEKLFF. Full variable domain (missing parts from reference TRBV7-8 and TRBJ1-4): GAGVSQSPRYKVAKRGQDVALRCDPISGHVSLFWYQQALGQGPEFLTYFQNEAQLDKSGLPSDRFFAERPEGSVSTLKIQRTQQEDSAVYLCASSSITDRGNEKLFFGSGTQLSVL.

The chain carries TRBV7-2 and TRBJ1-2, with D perhaps TRBD1 (5 bases). Germline V gives CDR1 SGHTA, CDR2 FQGNSA. The CDR3 has 15 residues. Trimming shortened V by 6 bases and J by 1 base, and 15 bases separated the two germline ends. The CDR3 bases are TGTGCCAGCAGTCACGCCGGGGGTCTTAACTATGGCTACACCTTC. Protein: CASSHAGGLNYGYTF.

The CDR3 DNA reads TGTGCCAGCAGCCAATTAAGAGACACTGAAGCTTTCTTT. Its translation: CASSQLRDTEAFF. The chain couples TRBV3-1 (or the pseudogene TRBV3-2) to TRBJ1-1; D gene unclear. Trimming shortened V by 2 bases and J by 3 bases, and 7 bases separated the two germline ends. This CDR3 comprises 13 residues. Germline CDR1 LGHDT, CDR2 YNNKEL (reference sequence).

This rearrangement joins TRBV2 to TRBJ1-1; TRBD1 is a possible D gene (5 bases). Trimming took 6 bases from V and 6 from J, leaving 14 bases between them. Per germline, CDR1 SNHLY and CDR2 FYNNEI. The CDR3 runs to 13 residues. CDR3 coding DNA: TGTGCCAGCAGGGTAGGGACTCGATCTGAAGCTTTCTTT. It specifies CASRVGTRSEAFF.

V is TRBV5-1 and J is TRBJ1-6; D call uncertain. The CDR3 has 16 residues. Deletions cut 4 bases from V and 4 bases from J, with 15 bases between. Looked up from germline, CDR1 is SGHRS and CDR2 is YFSETQ. This CDR3 reads CASSPGFGGYNSPLHF. In nucleotides, the CDR3 is TGCGCCAGCAGCCCGGGGTTCGGAGGGTATAATTCACCCCTCCACTTT.

The rearrangement joins TRBV28 to TRBJ2-2; D is perhaps TRBD2 (5 bases). Deletions cut 4 bases from V and 4 bases from J, with 13 bases between. The germline V gene encodes CDR1 MDHEN and CDR2 SYDVKM. CDR3 length: 15 residues. DNA for the CDR3: TGTGCCAGCAGTTCGCATGAGGCGGGCACCGGGGAGCTGTTTTTT. It encodes CASSSHEAGTGELFF.

The rearrangement links TRBV20-1 to TRBJ1-2; maybe TRBD1 (5 bases). This CDR3 is 11 amino acids long. The V gene lost 4 bases and the J gene lost 8 bases, with 11 bases spanning the gap. The germline gives CDR1 DFQATT, CDR2 SNEGSKA (reference sequence). This CDR3 reads CSATGKEGYTF. The CDR3 nucleotides are TGCAGTGCTACAGGGAAAGAGGGCTACACCTTC.

This rearrangement joins TRBV10-1 to TRBJ1-5; tentatively, D is TRBD1 (5 bases). The CDR3 is 14 residues long. Deletions cut 0 bases from V and 4 bases from J, with 7 bases between. In germline, CDR1 is WNHNN, CDR2 SYGVQD (reference sequence). The CDR3 DNA sequence: TGCGCCAGCAGTGAGTCGGGGGGGAATCAGCCCCAGCATTTT. Translating it yields CASSESGGNQPQHF.

A note on this clone: The junction differs from germline at one of its ends, possibly a read error. V is TRBV3-1 (or the pseudogene TRBV3-2) and J is TRBJ1-5, with 8 bases fitting TRBD1. Germline-derived CDR1 and CDR2 are LGHDT and YNNKEL (reference sequence). The CDR3 covers 19 residues. CDR3 residues: CVSSQLTGRGPLKNQPQHF. CDR3 nucleotide sequence: TGTGTCAGCAGCCAACTCACCGGCAGGGGGCCCTTAAAGAATCAGCCCCAGCATTTT.

The chain has TRBV6-1 and TRBJ1-2; 10 positions agree with TRBD1. This CDR3 has 17 amino acids. Per the germline V gene, CDR1 is MNHNS and CDR2 is SASEGT. V was pared by 4 bases and J by 8 bases, with 16 bases of the junction left unmatched. In nucleotides, the CDR3 is TGTGCCAGCAGTGGCACGACAGGGGGCCGGCGGACGGGAGGCTACACCTTC. Protein sequence: CASSGTTGGRRTGGYTF.

This chain joins TRBV7-9 and TRBJ1-1; D not resolved. V lost 2 bases and J 1 base, leaving 17 bases between the germline ends. Germline-derived CDR1 and CDR2 are SEHNR and FQNEAQ (reference sequence). The CDR3 sequence is 17 residues long. As DNA, the CDR3 is TGTGCCAGCAGCTTAAGAGGGCTGGGAAGAGGGAACACTGAAGCTTTCTTT. Protein: CASSLRGLGRGNTEAFF.

The chain links TRBV30 to TRBJ2-1; 8 bases map to TRBD2. Germline V gene lookup returns CDR1 GTSNPN and CDR2 SVGIG (reference sequence). With 4 bases clipped from V and 6 bases from J, the junction kept 23 bases outside the gene matches. There are 19 residues in the CDR3. The CDR3 nucleotides are TGTGCCTGGAATTTTCCGGCTAGCGGGCGCCGCCGCTTTGGCAATGAGCAGTTCTTC. Protein product: CAWNFPASGRRRFGNEQFF.

The chain uses TRBV28 and TRBJ1-3, with unresolved D. With 10 bases removed from V and 0 bases from J, the gap between germline ends came to 7 bases. Germline loops: CDR1 MDHEN, CDR2 SYDVKM. The CDR3 sequence is 12 residues long. The CDR3 sequence: CATKISGNTIYF. The CDR3 DNA sequence: TGTGCCACCAAAATCTCTGGAAACACCATATATTTT.

The rearrangement uses TRBV6-1 and TRBJ2-5, with D possibly TRBD1 on 6 matching bases. Germline lookup yields CDR1 MNHNS and CDR2 SASEGT. Trimming stripped 1 base from V and 7 bases from J, with 13 bases between. This CDR3 region has 14 residues. CDR3 DNA sequence: TGTGCCAGCAGTGAAGGCGGGCTAGGGGGGACCCAGTACTTC. Translation: CASSEGGLGGTQYF.

In the case of this clone: The sample holds other DNA sequences that translate to the same CDR3. V gene TRBV15 combines with J gene TRBJ2-7; 8 bases match TRBD2. With V trimmed by 0 bases and J by 0 bases, 7 bases remained unmatched. The CDR3 totals 17 residues. Germline loops: CDR1 LNHNV, CDR2 YYDKDF (reference sequence). The chain's CDR3 is CATSRDRLAGSSYEQYF. CDR3 coding DNA: TGTGCCACCAGCAGAGATCGGCTAGCGGGCAGCTCCTACGAGCAGTACTTC.

This sequence joins TRBV4-1 and TRBJ1-1, with TRBD1 matching 12 bases. V dropped 2 bases and J dropped 4; count of bases not matched to a gene: 5. Germline CDR1 is MGHRA and CDR2 is YSYEKL. The CDR3 extends over 16 amino acids. As DNA, the CDR3 is TGCGCCAGCAGCCAATCGGGACAGGGGGCGATCACTGAAGCTTTCTTT. Protein: CASSQSGQGAITEAFF.